The subject of this entry is one TCR beta chain. Its antigen is not yet known. No per-base quality is available; no much larger clone lies one base away. This entry comes from a study of T-cell memory formation after mild COVID-19 (dated by TCRdb to the early 2020s). About the study as a whole: TCR sequence clusters from the two donors were found to be largely donor specific. In a couple of donors, T-cell clones that expanded and contracted after mild COVID-19 were tracked by sequencing TCRalpha and TCRbeta repertoires over time. The cohort was made up of two young adult volunteers, one female and one male, who were previously healthy. Overall study outcomes, separate from this receptor: Contracting CD4+ clones appeared mostly in the CM and EM memory subsets, whereas CD8+ clones were enriched in EMRA. Some responding clones were detected in pre-infection memory, suggesting pre-existing cross-reactive memory T cells joined the SARS-CoV-2 response. The study included only a couple of mild cases, and larger cohorts that include severe cases with pre-infection samples were judged to be necessary. Balanced CD4/CD8 phenotypes were observed for clones contracting from day 15 to 85, whereas a bias towards CD4+ was observed for a second wave of clones expanding from day 15 to 37. The second-wave clones that peaked on day 37 were not confirmed to be SARS-CoV-2 specific.

The instrument was an Illumina NovaSeq 6000. TCRalpha and TCRbeta cDNA libraries were built by 5'RACE with constant-segment primers, adding sample barcodes and unique molecular identifiers. RNA was extracted from every sample with Trizol reagent. The libraries were amplified in two PCR steps, and the second step added a second sample barcode and Illumina TruSeq adapters. The libraries were sequenced on an Illumina NovaSeq using 2 x 150 bp paired-end reads. Turning to the authors' computational methods: Reads were demultiplexed and collapsed into UMI-guided consensus sequences with migec v1.2.7. With mixcr v2.1.11, UMI consensuses were aligned to TRA and TRB V and J templates and assembled into clonotypes. Expanded or contracted clonotypes were those called significant by both edgeR and NoisET, with noise models trained on biological replicates. For edgeR calls, a false discovery rate-adjusted p below 0.01 and a log2 fold-change threshold of 1 were applied. As an exploratory analysis of dynamics, max-normalized trajectories of the 1000 most abundant clonotypes were examined with PCA combined with hierarchical clustering. Separately sequenced CD4+ and CD8+ repertoires were used to assign a CD4 or CD8 phenotype to each responding clone. TCRdb ran its own pipeline on the public reads, namely fastp trimming at Q25 and MiXCR clone calling, and kept in-frame beta chains. Each entry is one CDR3 protein sequence, shown with its most common DNA and genes. The V and J calls follow TCRdb's processing rather than the paper's. This sample lists 350,000 to 500,000 distinct CDR3 sequences; roughly 20% were detected once. The leading ten clones occupy 7.5% to 9.5% of the sample.

Ficoll-Paque density gradient centrifugation was the method used to isolate PBMCs. Sequenced material: PBMCs or a T cell subset sorted from them (not recorded which). The sequence was obtained from an adult woman who had mild COVID-19 (a few samples of this study predate the infection). The sample titles of this study are shuffled in the database, so cell type and time point are left out; the donor was told from shared clones.

The DNA reads TGCGCCAGCAGCCTGGGACTAGCGGGGGGGATAGCCAAAAACATTCAGTACTTC. Its protein product is CASSLGLAGGIAKNIQYF. In this chain, TRBV4-1 is recombined with TRBJ2-4; TRBD2 fits 16 bases in the junction. V is cut back by 4 bases and J by 0 bases, with 3 bases in the junction unmatched. Inclusive of the bounding cysteine and phenylalanine, the CDR3 is 18 residues long. The retained sequence is limited to the CDR3, 54 bases, with the frame set at the first base. CDR1 MGHRA and CDR2 YSYEKL were looked up in the germline V gene.